The clone carrying this TCR beta chain has a handful of counts. A junction boundary mismatches the germline segment, possibly from a read error. The CDR3 extends over 16 amino acids. The germline V gene has CDR1 SGHAT and CDR2 FQNNGV. Three rounds of nested PCR, following a modified ARM-PCR protocol, produced the TCRbeta library. TCRdb fed the multiplex PCR reads into MiXCR, producing one record per CDR3 protein. Of some 90,000 distinct CDR3 sequences in the sample, around two thirds were seen once. The data are from a study of tumor and adjacent non-tumor tissue in lung cancer. RNA was extracted from bulk tissue without any cell sorting.

This sequence originates from a man between 70 and 80 years old with non-small cell lung cancer. The material sequenced was lung tumor tissue. The rearrangement joins TRBV11-2 to TRBJ2-2; D may be TRBD2 (6 bases). Here the CDR3 reads CVSSLPLTRDTGELFF. The CDR3, as DNA: TGTGTCAGCAGCCTTCCTCTGACTAGGGACACCGGGGAGCTGTTTTTT.